The 5 T cell receptor beta chains given below trace back to one sample, sequenced in a study of long-term antiretroviral therapy in people with HIV. Sequencing used immunoSEQ v3.0 at survey level. Clones were read by immunoSEQ multiplex PCR, and TCRdb kept only the in-frame ones, dropping some. The table shows roughly 28,000 clones, with approximately 91% occurring only once. This sample comprised unsorted PBMCs, obtained 3.1 years after starting antiretroviral therapy. Receptors were obtained from a man younger than 35 with HIV.

This chain connects TRBV5-1 to TRBJ2-7; 7 bases align to TRBD1. V was pared by 3 bases and J by 5 bases, with 5 bases of the junction left unmatched. The germline CDR1 and CDR2 sequences are SGHRS and YFSETQ. There are 13 residues in the CDR3. CDR3 in DNA: TGCGCCAGCAGCTGGAACAGGGGCCACGAGCAGTACTTC. Translated, it gives CASSWNRGHEQYF.

The chain links TRBV21-1 to TRBJ2-1; the table names TRBD2, a call not compared with the DNA. TRBV21-1 constitutes a pseudogene. This CDR3 contains 11 residues. The CDR3 protein is CASSKLSSVFF. Written as DNA, the CDR3 is TGTGCCAGCAGCAAACTTTCTTCGGTTTTCTTC.

The V gene is TRBV9, the J gene TRBJ1-2; no clear D. V lost 2 bases to trimming and J lost 1 base, with 6 bases between them. The CDR3 loop spans 13 amino acids. CDR1 SGDLS and CDR2 YYNGEE come from the germline V gene. The CDR3 DNA reads as TGTGCCAGCAGCGTGAGAAATAACTATGGCTACACCTTC. Its protein product is CASSVRNNYGYTF.

V and J are TRBV27 and TRBJ1-6; 7 nucleotides line up with TRBD1. V trimming: 1 base; J trimming: 3 bases; junction bases outside the gene matches: 9. The CDR3 consists of 18 residues. Germline lookup yields CDR1 MNHEY and CDR2 SMNVEV (reference sequence). This chain's CDR3 is CASSLLQGLRGYNSPLHF. CDR3 bases: TGTGCCAGCAGTTTATTACAGGGGTTAAGGGGCTATAATTCACCCCTCCACTTT.

This rearrangement joins TRBV7-9 to TRBJ2-6, with D perhaps TRBD2 (5 bases). The CDR3 is 17 amino acids. V was trimmed by 6 bases and J by 0 bases, leaving 15 bases between them. CDR1 is SEHNR and CDR2 is FQNEAQ in the germline V gene (reference sequence). CDR3 nucleotides: TGTGCCAGCAGGCCTTTCGGGATTAACTCTGGGGCCAACGTCCTGACTTTC. Its protein product is CASRPFGINSGANVLTF.